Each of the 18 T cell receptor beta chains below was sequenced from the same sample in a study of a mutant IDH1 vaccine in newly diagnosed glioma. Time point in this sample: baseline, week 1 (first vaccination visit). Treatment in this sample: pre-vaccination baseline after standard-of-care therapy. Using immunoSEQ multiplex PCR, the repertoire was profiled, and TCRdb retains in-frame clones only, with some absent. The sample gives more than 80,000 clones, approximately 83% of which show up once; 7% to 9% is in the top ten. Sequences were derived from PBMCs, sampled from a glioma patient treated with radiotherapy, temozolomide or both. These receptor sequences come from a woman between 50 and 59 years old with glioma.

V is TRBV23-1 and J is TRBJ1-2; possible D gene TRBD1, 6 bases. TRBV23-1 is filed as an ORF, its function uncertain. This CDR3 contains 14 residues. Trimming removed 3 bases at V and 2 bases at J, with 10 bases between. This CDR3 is CASSQSGDNYGYTF. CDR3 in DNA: TGCGCCAGCAGTCAGTCAGGGGACAACTATGGCTACACCTTC.

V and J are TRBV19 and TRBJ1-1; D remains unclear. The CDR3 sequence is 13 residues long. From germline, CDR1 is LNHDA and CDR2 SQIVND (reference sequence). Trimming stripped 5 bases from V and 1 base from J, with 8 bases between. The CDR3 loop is CASSSVANTEAFF. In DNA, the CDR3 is TGTGCCAGTAGTTCCGTCGCGAACACTGAAGCTTTCTTT.

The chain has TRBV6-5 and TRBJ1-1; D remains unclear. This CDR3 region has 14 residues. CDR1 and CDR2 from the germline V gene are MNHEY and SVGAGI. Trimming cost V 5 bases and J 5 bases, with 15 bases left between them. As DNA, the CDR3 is TGTGCCAGCAGTCAGATAGGGAGTCAAACTGAAGCTTTCTTT. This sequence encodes CASSQIGSQTEAFF.

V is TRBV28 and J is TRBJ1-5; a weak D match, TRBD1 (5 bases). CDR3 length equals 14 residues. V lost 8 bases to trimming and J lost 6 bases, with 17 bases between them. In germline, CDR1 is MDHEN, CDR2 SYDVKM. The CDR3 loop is CASGGREAGQPQHF. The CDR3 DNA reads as TGTGCCAGCGGGGGGAGGGAAGCCGGTCAGCCCCAGCATTTT.

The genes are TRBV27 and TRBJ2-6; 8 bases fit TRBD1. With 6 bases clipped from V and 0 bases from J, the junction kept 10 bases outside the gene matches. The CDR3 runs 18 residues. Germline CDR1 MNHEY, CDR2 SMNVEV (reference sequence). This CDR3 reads CASRSWRDRSSGANVLTF. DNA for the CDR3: TGTGCCAGCAGATCCTGGCGGGACAGGTCCTCTGGGGCCAACGTCCTGACTTTC. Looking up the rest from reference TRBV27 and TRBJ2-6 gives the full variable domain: EAQVTQNPRYLITVTGKKLTVTCSQNMNHEYMSWYRQDPGLGLRQIYYSMNVEVTDKGDVPEGYKVSRKEKRNFPLILESPSPNQTSLYFCASRSWRDRSSGANVLTFGAGSRLTVL.

The CDR3 region is CASSEDVWAAYGYTF. In nucleotides, the CDR3 is TGTGCCAGCAGTGAAGACGTTTGGGCAGCTTATGGCTACACCTTC. The chain carries TRBV2 and TRBJ1-2; D ambiguous. Trimming shortened V by 1 base and J by 5 bases, and 14 bases separated the two germline ends. Germline CDR1 SNHLY, CDR2 FYNNEI. This CDR3 is built from 15 residues.

The CDR3 is CASSYARGSTDTQYF. The CDR3 region has the DNA TGTGCCAGCAGTTACGCCAGGGGAAGCACAGATACGCAGTATTTT. The chain combines TRBV6-5 with TRBJ2-3; D possibly corresponds to TRBD1 (6 bases). CDR1 and CDR2 from the germline V gene are MNHEY and SVGAGI. The V and J ends lost 2 bases and 0 bases respectively, with 9 bases between them. This CDR3 has 15 residues.

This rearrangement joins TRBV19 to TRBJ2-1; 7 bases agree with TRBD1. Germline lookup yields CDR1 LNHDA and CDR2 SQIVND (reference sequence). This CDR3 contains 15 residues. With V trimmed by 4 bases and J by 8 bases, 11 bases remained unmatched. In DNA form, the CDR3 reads TGTGCCAGTAGTACCGGACAGGTCCTAGGGGATGAGCAGTTCTTC. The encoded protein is CASSTGQVLGDEQFF.

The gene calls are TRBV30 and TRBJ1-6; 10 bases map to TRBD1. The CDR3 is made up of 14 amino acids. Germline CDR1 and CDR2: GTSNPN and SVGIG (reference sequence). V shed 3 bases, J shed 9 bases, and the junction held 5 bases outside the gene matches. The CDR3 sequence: CAWSSGQGVSPLHF. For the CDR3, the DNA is TGTGCCTGGAGCTCCGGACAGGGGGTTTCACCCCTCCACTTT.

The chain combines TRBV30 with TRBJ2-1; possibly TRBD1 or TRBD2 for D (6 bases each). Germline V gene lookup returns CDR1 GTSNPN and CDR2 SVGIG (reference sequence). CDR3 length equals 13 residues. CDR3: CARMGGPYNEQFF. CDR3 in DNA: TGTGCTCGGATGGGGGGCCCTTACAATGAGCAGTTCTTC.

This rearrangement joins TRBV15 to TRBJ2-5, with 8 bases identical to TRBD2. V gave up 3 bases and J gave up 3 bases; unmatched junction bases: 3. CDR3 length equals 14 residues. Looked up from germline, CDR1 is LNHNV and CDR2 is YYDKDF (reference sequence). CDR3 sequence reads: CATSRGTREETQYF. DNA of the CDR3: TGTGCCACCAGCAGGGGGACTAGAGAAGAGACCCAGTACTTC.

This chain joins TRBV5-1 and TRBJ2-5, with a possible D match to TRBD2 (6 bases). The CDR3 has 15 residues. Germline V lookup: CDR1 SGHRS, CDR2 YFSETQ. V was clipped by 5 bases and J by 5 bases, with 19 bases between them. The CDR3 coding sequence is TGCGCCAGCAGGAGCGGGTTCAACTCTGGGGAGACCCAGTACTTC. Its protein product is CASRSGFNSGETQYF.

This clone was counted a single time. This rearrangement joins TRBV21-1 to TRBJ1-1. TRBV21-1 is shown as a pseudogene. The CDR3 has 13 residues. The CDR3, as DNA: TGTGCCAGCAGTAGGGGGGTGGGCACTGAAGCTTTCTTT. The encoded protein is CASSRGVGTEAFF.

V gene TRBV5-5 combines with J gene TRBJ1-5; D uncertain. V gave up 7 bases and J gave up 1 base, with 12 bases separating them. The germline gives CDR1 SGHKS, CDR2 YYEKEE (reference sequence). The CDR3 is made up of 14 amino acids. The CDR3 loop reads CASSLMDSNQPQHF. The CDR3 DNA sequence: TGTGCCAGCTCACTAATGGACAGCAATCAGCCCCAGCATTTT.

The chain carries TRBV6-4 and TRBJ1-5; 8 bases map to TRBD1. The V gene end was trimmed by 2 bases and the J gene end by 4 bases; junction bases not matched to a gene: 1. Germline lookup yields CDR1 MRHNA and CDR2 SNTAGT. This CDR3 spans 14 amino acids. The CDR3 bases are TGTGCCAGCAGTGACGGACAGGGAAATCAGCCCCAGCATTTT. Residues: CASSDGQGNQPQHF.

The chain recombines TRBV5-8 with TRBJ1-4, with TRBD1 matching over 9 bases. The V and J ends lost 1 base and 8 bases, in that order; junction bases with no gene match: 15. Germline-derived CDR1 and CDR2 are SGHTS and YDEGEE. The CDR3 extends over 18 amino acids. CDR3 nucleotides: TGTGCCAGCAGCTTGAAAAACAGGGGGCGCCTCGTTGGGGAAAAACTGTTTTTT. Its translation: CASSLKNRGRLVGEKLFF. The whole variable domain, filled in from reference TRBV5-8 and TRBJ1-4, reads EAGVTQSPTHLIKTRGQQATLRCSPISGHTSVYWYQQALGLGLQFLLWYDEGEERNRGNFPPRFSGRQFPNYSSELNVNALELEDSALYLCASSLKNRGRLVGEKLFFGSGTQLSVL.

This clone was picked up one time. CDR3 nucleotides: TGCGCCAGCAGCTCGGCTAGCGGGGGTAGCACAGATACGCAGTATTTT. Translation gives CASSSASGGSTDTQYF. V usage is TRBV5-1 and J usage is TRBJ2-3; 10 bases map to TRBD2. The CDR3 contains 16 residues. Germline CDR1 and CDR2: SGHRS and YFSETQ. With V trimmed by 3 bases and J by 0 bases, 4 bases remained unmatched. Full variable domain (outside the CDR3, taken from reference TRBV5-1 and TRBJ2-3): KAGVTQTPRYLIKTRGQQVTLSCSPISGHRSVSWYQQTPGQGLQFLFEYFSETQRNKGNFPGRFSGRQFSNSRSEMNVSTLELGDSALYLCASSSASGGSTDTQYFGPGTRLTVL.

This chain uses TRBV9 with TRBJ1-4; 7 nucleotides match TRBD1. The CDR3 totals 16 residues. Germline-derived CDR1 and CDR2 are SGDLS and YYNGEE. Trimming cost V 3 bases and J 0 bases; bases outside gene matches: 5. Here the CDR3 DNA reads TGTGCCAGCAGCGGCCAGGGGGAGGCAACTAATGAAAAACTGTTTTTT. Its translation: CASSGQGEATNEKLFF. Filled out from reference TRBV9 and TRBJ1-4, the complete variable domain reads DSGVTQTPKHLITATGQRVTLRCSPRSGDLSVYWYQQSLDQGLQFLIQYYNGEERAKGNILERFSAQQFPDLHSELNLSSLELGDSALYFCASSGQGEATNEKLFFGSGTQLSVL.